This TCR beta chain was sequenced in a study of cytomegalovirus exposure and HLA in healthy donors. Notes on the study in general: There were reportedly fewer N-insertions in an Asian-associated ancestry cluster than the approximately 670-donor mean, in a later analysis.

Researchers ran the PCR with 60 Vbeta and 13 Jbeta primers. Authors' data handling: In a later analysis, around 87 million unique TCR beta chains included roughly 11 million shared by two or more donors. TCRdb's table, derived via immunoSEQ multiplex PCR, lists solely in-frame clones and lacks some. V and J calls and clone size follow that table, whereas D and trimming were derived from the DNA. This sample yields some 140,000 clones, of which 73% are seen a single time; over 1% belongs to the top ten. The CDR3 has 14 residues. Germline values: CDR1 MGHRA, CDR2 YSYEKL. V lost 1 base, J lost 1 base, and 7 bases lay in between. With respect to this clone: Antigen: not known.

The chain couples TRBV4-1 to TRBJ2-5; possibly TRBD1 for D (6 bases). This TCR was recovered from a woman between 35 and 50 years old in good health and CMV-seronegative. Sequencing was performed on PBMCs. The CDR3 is CASSQGTVQETQYF. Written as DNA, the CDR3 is TGCGCCAGCAGCCAAGGGACAGTCCAAGAGACCCAGTACTTC.